Here is one T cell receptor beta chain with its context. Its cognate antigen is unknown. This specimen comes from a study of T cell responses to AZD1222 COVID-19 vaccine. Findings of the study overall: Two AZD1222 doses significantly raised spike-specific TCR breadth and depth over controls.

Measured with immunoSEQ multiplex PCR; TCRdb has only the in-frame clones, and not every one. The table has roughly 93,000 clones, approximately 89% seen once. The V and J ends lost 1 base and 9 bases, in that order; junction bases with no gene match: 5. CDR3 length equals 15 residues. Germline V gives CDR1 LGHNA, CDR2 YSLEER. The sample here was peripheral blood, taken 28 days after the second AZD1222 dose. This sequence joins TRBV4-3 and TRBJ2-1, with 11 bases aligning to TRBD2. This TCR was recovered from an adult who received the AZD1222 COVID-19 vaccine. CDR3 sequence: CASSQVSGGAGEQFF. CDR3 DNA: TGCGCCAGCAGCCAAGTTAGCGGGGGGGCGGGTGAGCAGTTCTTC.